Below, one T cell receptor beta chain is given with its context. Its target is not known. This sample was taken from a study of T cells after yellow fever vaccination. General observations from the study: Only a minor proportion of clonotypes was detected across both CD4 and CD8 compartments. Contaminating bulk clonotypes could be abundant in FACS-sorted repertoires.

UMIs were added to TCR cDNA along with a universal primer site when it was made by 5'RACE template switching. MiXCR, applied by TCRdb to the 5' RACE reads, yields one record per CDR3 protein. The profile covers under 600,000 distinct CDR3 sequences, with 20% to 25% appearing a single time and 16% taken by the ten largest. Germline assignment: CDR1 ENHRY and CDR2 SYGVKD. This CDR3 spans 13 amino acids. Between the trimmed V and J ends, which lost 10 bases and 0 bases, there was a span of 9 bases. Sequenced material: PBMCs, taken roughly 20 days after the first yellow fever vaccination. This sequence originates from a man between 18 and 35 years old who received the YFV17D yellow fever vaccine. The chain is built from TRBV10-3 and TRBJ1-4, with a weak D call TRBD1 (6 bases). The CDR3 DNA follows: TGTGCCACCTCAGGGGCAACTAATGAAAAACTGTTTTTT. Residues: CATSGATNEKLFF.